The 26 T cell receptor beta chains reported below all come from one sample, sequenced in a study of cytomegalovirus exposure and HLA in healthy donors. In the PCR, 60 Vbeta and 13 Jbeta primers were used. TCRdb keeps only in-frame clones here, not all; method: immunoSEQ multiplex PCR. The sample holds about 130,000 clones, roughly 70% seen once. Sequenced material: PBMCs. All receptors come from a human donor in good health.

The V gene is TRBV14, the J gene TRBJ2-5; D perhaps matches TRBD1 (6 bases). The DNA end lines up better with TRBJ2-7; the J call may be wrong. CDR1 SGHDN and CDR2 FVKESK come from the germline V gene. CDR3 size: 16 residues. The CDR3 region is CASSQGKAGDKGEQYF. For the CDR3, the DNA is TGTGCCAGCAGCCAAGGCAAGGCAGGGGATAAGGGCGAGCAGTACTTC.

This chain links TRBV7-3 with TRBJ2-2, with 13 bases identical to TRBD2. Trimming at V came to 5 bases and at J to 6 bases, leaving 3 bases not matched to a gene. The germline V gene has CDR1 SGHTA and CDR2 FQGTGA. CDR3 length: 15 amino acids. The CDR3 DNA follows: TGTGCCAGCAGCCGGACTAGCGGGAGCTCCGGGGAGCTGTTTTTT. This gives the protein CASSRTSGSSGELFF.

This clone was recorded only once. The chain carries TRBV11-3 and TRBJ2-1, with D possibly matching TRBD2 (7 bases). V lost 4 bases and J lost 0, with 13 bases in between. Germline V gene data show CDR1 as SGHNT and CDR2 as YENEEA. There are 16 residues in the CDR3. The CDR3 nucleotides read TGTGCCAGCAGCTCTAGGGGGGGCAGCTCCTACAATGAGCAGTTCTTC. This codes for CASSSRGGSSYNEQFF.

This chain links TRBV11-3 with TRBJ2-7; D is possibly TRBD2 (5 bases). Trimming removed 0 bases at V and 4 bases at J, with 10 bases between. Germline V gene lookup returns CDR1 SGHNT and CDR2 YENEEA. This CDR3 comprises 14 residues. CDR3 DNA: TGTGCCAGCAGCTTAGAGAGTGGGGAGTACGAGCAGTACTTC. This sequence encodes CASSLESGEYEQYF.

CDR3 sequence reads: CASRGLAGVSDTQYF. As DNA, the CDR3 is TGCGCCAGCAGGGGACTAGCGGGAGTCTCGGATACGCAGTATTTT. The V and J genes are TRBV10-2 and TRBJ2-3; 14 bases map to TRBD2. The V gene end was trimmed by 6 bases and the J gene end by 6 bases; junction bases not matched to a gene: 5. This CDR3 spans 15 amino acids. Germline lookup yields CDR1 WSHSY and CDR2 SAAADI.

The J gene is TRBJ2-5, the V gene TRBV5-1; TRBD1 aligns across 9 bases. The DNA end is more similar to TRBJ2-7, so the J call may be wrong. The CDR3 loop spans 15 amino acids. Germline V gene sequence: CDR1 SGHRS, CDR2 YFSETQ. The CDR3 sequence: CASRDPRDRAYEQYF. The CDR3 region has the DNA TGCGCCAGCCGCGATCCGCGGGACAGGGCCTACGAGCAGTACTTC.

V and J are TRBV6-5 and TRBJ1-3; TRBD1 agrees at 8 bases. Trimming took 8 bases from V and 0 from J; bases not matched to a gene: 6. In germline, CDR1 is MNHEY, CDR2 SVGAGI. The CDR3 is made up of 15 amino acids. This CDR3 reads CASLGQGPSGNTIYF. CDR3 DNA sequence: TGTGCCAGCCTCGGACAGGGACCCTCTGGAAACACCATATATTTT.

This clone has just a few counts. CDR3 nucleotide sequence: TGTGCCAGCAGCTTTTGGGGGGACGAGTACAATGAGCAGTTCTTC. It is translated as CASSFWGDEYNEQFF. The chain is built from TRBV7-2 and TRBJ2-1, with a possible D match to TRBD2 (6 bases). V was trimmed by 3 bases and J by 4 bases, leaving 13 bases between them. The CDR3 has 15 residues. CDR1 and CDR2 from the germline V gene are SGHTA and FQGNSA.

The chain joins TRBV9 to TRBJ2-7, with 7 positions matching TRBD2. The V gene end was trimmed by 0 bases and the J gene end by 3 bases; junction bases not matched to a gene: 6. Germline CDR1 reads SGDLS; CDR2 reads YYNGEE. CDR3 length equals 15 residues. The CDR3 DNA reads TGTGCCAGCAGCGTAGGGACTAGTGGAATCTACGAGCAGTACTTC. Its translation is CASSVGTSGIYEQYF.

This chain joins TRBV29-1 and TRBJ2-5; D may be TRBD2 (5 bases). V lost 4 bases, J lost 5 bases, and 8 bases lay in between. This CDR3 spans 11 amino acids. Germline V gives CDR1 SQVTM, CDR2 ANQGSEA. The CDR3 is CSVGSGETQYF. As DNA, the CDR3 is TGCAGCGTTGGGTCGGGGGAGACCCAGTACTTC.

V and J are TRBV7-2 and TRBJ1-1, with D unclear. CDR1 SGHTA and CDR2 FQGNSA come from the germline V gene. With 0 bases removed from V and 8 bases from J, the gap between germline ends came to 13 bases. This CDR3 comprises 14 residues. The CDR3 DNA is TGTGCCAGCAGCTTAGCGCTATCCCGTAACGAAGCTTTCTTT. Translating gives CASSLALSRNEAFF.

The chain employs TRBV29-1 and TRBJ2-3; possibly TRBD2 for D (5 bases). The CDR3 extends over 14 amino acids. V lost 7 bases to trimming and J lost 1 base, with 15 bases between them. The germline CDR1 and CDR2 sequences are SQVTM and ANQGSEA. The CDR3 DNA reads TGCAGCGCTGATAGAGGGAGCGGCACAGATACGCAGTATTTT. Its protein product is CSADRGSGTDTQYF.

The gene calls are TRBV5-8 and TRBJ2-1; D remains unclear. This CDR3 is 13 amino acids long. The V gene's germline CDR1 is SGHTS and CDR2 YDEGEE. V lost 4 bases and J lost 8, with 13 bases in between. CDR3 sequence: CASSADLGDEQFF. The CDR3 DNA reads TGTGCCAGCAGCGCTGACCTGGGCGATGAGCAGTTCTTC.

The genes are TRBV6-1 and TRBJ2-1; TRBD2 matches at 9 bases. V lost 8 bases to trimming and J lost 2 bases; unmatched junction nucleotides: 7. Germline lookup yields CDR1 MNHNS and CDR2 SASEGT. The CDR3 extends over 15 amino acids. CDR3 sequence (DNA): TGTGCCAGCGAAACCGGGACTAGCCCCTACAATGAGCAGTTCTTC. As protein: CASETGTSPYNEQFF.

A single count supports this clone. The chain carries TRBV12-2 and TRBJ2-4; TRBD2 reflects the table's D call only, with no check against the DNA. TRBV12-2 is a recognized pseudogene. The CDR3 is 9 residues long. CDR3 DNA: TGTGCAAGGCGTAACATTCAGTACTTC. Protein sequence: CARRNIQYF.

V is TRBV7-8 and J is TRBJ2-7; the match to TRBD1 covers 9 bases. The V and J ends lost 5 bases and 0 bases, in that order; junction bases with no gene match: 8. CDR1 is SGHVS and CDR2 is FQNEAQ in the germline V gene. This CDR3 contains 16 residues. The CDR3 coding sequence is TGTGCCAGCAGCAGGACCGACAGGGGGAGCTCCTACGAGCAGTACTTC. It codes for CASSRTDRGSSYEQYF.

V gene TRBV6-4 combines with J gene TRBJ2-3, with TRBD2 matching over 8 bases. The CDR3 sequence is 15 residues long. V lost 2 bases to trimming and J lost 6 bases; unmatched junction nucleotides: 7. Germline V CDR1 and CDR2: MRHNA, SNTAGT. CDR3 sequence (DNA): TGTGCCAGCAGTGACAGCGGGAGCCCTCCGGATACGCAGTATTTT. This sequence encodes CASSDSGSPPDTQYF.

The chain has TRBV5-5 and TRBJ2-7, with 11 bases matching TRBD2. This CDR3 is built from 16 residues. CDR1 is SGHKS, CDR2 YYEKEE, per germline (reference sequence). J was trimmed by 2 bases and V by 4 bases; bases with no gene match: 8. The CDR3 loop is CASSLIAGGLTYEQYF. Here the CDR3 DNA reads TGTGCCAGCAGCCTAATAGCGGGAGGGTTAACCTACGAGCAGTACTTC.

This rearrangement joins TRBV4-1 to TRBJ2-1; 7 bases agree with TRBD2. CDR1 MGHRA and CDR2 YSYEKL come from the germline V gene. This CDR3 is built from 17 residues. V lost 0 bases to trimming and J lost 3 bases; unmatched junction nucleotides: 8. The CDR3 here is CASSQDRMTSNYNEQFF. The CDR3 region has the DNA TGCGCCAGCAGCCAAGATCGGATGACTAGCAACTACAATGAGCAGTTCTTC.

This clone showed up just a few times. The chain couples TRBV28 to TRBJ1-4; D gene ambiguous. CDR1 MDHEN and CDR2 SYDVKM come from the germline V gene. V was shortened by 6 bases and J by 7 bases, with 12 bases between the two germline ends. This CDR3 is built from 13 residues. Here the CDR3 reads CASRVIDTEKLFF. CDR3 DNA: TGTGCCAGCAGGGTGATAGACACTGAAAAACTGTTTTTT.

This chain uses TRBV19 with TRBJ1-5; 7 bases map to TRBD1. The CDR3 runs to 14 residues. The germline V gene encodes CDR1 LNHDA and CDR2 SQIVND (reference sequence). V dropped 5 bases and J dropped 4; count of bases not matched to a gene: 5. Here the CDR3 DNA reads TGTGCCAGTAGTCGGACAGGAAGGAATCAGCCCCAGCATTTT. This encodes CASSRTGRNQPQHF.

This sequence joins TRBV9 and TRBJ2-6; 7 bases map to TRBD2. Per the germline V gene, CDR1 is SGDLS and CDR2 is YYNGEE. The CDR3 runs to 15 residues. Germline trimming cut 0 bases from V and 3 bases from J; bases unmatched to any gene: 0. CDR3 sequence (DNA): TGTGCCAGCAGCGTAGGGGGGGGTGGGGCCAACGTCCTGACTTTC. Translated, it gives CASSVGGGGANVLTF.

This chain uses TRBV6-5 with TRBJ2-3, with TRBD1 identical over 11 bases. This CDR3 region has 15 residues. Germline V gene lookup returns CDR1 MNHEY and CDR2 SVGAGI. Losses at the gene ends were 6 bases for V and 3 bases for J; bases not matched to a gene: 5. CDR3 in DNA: TGTGCCAGCAGCGCCGGACAGGGGGCAACAGATACGCAGTATTTT. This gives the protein CASSAGQGATDTQYF.

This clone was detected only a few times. The chain's CDR3 is CASSSSGNEQFF. DNA of the CDR3: TGTGCCAGCAGCTCCAGCGGCAATGAGCAGTTCTTC. The chain uses TRBV11-2 and TRBJ2-1, with D perhaps matching TRBD2 (5 bases). CDR1 and CDR2 from the germline V gene are SGHAT and FQNNGV. Trimming pared 4 bases from V and 6 bases from J, leaving 7 bases between. The length of the CDR3 is 12 residues.

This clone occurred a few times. CDR3 DNA: TGTGCCAGCAGTTGGGCGAACTATGGCTACACCTTC. Translated: CASSWANYGYTF. The rearrangement links TRBV28 to TRBJ1-2; D unclear. V was shortened by 4 bases and J by 2 bases, with 5 bases between the two germline ends. The germline V gene encodes CDR1 MDHEN and CDR2 SYDVKM. This CDR3 is built from 12 residues.

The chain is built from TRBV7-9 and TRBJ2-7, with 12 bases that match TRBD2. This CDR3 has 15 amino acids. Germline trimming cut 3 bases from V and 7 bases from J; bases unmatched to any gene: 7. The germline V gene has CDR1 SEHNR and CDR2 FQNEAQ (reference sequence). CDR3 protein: CASSLARLAGEEQYF. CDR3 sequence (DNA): TGTGCCAGCAGCTTGGCGAGACTAGCGGGAGAAGAGCAGTACTTC.